This entry describes one T cell receptor beta chain. Its antigen is unidentified. A J-beta primer mix and a sample-barcoded 5' primer were used in a second PCR of about 7 to 11 cycles. TCRdb recomputed calls from the 5' RACE reads with MiXCR, one row per CDR3 protein. The table records about 1.4 million distinct CDR3 sequences, 59% of them present only once. Roughly 10 milliliters was the volume of peripheral blood drawn from each donor. A minimum of 7 million PBMCs was isolated per sample. The data were obtained in a study of blood T cells in healthy people across ages. Regarding the study as a whole: Shifts in expanded clonotypes may have been confounded by donor CMV status, which was unknown. Versus aged donors, long-lived donors had higher diversity and more naive CD4+ cells.

The CDR3 is made up of 15 amino acids. Germline CDR1 and CDR2: MDHEN and SYDVKM. With 5 bases removed from V and 5 bases from J, the gap between germline ends came to 16 bases. Sequencing was done on a sample of blood. The gene calls are TRBV28 and TRBJ1-5; D perhaps matches TRBD1 (5 bases). This TCR was recovered from a man younger than 35 in good health. The CDR3 DNA reads as TGTGCCAGCAGTCGACGGGGACGATATTATCAGCCCCAGCATTTT. Its translation is CASSRRGRYYQPQHF.